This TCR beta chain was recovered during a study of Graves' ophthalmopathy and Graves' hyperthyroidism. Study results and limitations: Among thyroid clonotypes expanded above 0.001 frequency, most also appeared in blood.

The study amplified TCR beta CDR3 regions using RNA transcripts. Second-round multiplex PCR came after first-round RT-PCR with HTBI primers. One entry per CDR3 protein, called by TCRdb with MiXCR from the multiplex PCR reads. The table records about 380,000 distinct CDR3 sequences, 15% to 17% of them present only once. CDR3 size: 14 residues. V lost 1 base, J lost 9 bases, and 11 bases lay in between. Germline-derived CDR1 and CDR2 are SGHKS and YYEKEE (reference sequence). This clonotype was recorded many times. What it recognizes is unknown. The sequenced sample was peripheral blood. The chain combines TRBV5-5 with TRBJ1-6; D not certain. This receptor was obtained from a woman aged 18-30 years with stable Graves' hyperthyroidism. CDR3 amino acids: CASSLKTTTSPLHF. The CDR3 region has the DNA TGTGCCAGCAGCTTGAAGACGACTACTTCACCCCTCCACTTT.